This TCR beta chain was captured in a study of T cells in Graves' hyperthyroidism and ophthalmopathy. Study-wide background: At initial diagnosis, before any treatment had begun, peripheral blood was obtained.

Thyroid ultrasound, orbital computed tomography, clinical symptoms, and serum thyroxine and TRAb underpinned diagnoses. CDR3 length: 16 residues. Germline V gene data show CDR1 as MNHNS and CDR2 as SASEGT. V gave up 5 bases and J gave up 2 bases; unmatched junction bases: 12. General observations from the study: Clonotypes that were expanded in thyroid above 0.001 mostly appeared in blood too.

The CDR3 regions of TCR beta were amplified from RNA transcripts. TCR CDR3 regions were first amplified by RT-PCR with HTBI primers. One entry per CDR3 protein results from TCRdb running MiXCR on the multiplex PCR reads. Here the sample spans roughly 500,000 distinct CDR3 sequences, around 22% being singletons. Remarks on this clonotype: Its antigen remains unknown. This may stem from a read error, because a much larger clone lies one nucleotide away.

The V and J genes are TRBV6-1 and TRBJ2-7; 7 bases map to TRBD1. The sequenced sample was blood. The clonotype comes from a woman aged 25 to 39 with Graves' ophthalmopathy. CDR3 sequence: CASSSQGTVLPYEQYF. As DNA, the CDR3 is TGTGCCAGCAGTAGCCAAGGGACAGTGCTCCCCTACGAGCAGTACTTC.